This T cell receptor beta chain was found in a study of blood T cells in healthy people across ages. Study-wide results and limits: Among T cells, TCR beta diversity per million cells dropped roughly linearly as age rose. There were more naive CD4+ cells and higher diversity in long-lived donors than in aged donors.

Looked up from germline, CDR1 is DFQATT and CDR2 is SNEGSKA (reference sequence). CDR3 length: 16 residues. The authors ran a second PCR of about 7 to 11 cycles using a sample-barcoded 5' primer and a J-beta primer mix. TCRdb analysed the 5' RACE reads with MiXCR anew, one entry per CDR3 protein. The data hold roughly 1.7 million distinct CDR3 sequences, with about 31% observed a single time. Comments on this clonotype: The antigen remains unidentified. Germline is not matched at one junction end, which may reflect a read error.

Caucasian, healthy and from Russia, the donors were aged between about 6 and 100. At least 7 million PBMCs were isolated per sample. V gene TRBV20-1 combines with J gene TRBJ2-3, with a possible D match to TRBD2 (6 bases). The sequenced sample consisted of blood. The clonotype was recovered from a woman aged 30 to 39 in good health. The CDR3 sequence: CSARPRGESKTDTQYF. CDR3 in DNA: TGCAGTGCCCGACCGCGCGGGGAGTCTAAAACAGACACGCAGTATTTT.